The sequence of this TCR beta chain was determined in a study of cytomegalovirus exposure and HLA in healthy donors (dated by TCRdb to about 2017). For context, the study as a whole: In an earlier analysis of under 750 of the donors, 276 Gb of sequence data and about 110 million unique TCR beta sequences from roughly 200 million T cells were reported. In a later genetic analysis, genome-wide SNP genotypes for about 55% of the 666 donors were used, and that subset was treated as a discovery cohort. The study was designed to test whether signatures of past pathogen exposure could be identified by cataloging public T cell receptors. Alongside the repertoire data, information on donor age, sex, ethnicity and CMV serostatus was compiled. In an earlier analysis of a few hundred of the donors, high-throughput TCR beta sequencing was used to judge whether each TCR beta V gene segment behaved as functional or pseudogenic. Rather than using new phenotypic data, the later analysis identified candidate immune exposures from TCR beta sequences and from how often those sequences occurred across donors. Among several hundred genotyped donors of the cohort, an average of around 240,000 unique TCR beta nucleotide sequences was sequenced per donor, of which roughly 17% were non-productive. Of the 300 to 450 genotyped donors, roughly 85% fell in the genetic ancestry cluster associated with self-reported Caucasian donors. Approximately 310 gigabases of sequencing data and about 92 million unique TCR sequences made up an early release that covered under 750 HLA-typed donors. To study patterns of TCR occurrence, a later analysis re-analyzed previously published TCR beta repertoires from several hundred donors and added high-resolution HLA genotyping. Typing coverage varied by locus: roughly 629-640 donors for A, B, C, DRB1 and DQB1; under 550 for DQA1; about 570 for DPA1; 400 to 480 for DPB1. A separate validation cohort of approximately 130 different subjects was used in addition to the roughly 620-subject first cohort. Every discovery cohort repertoire had been produced on one sequencing platform. Class I and class II HLA loci were covered by the typing at four-digit resolution. High-throughput TCR immunosequencing, statistical association of individual TCRs with disease status, and machine learning were combined to predict cytomegalovirus infection status. A handful of DR-DQ haplotypes were handled as single units for association and clustering because linkage in the cohort was strong. The T cell repertoires of some 670 subjects were profiled by immunosequencing and related to cytomegalovirus serostatus.

The library was produced with the immunoSEQ multiplex PCR assay. A mixture of 60 forward primers for TCR Vbeta segments and 13 reverse primers for TCR Jbeta segments was used in the multiplex PCR. A multiplex PCR assay on genomic DNA amplified the CDR3 region of rearranged TCR beta genes. On the Illumina HiSeq System, the amplified TCR beta libraries were sequenced as 87-base-pair reads. The study's own analysis went as follows. A later analysis counted approximately 84 million unique TCR beta chains across the 650 to 800 repertoires, and some 11 million of these chains were shared by at least two donors. Raw reads were error-corrected and collapsed into unique sequences with a nearest-neighbor algorithm that merged closely related sequences to remove PCR and sequencing errors. V, D and J gene segments were assigned by aligning CDR3 sequences to IMGT reference sequences. Each retained sequence needed at least a six-nucleotide match to both a V gene segment and a J gene segment. A rearrangement counted as productive if the CDR3 had no stop codons and remained in frame with V and J, and every other rearrangement counted as non-productive. Following IMGT convention, CDR3 was defined as the stretch from the second conserved V-encoded cysteine up to the conserved J-encoded phenylalanine. Sequences without an unambiguous match to a single V gene segment were excluded from the earlier analysis of 450 to 750 of the donors. In an earlier analysis of 587 of the donors, a V segment was called functional when productive rearrangements were above 56.7%, and segregating when the standard deviation between donors exceeded 5%. A statistical classification framework was built to diagnose cytomegalovirus status from the catalog of TCR beta chain sequences. V and J gene assignment, in a later analysis, came from comparing TCR nucleotide sequences with IMGT/GENE-DB human TR gene sequences. Using the TCRdist pipeline, a later analysis assigned CDR3 sequences along with most-parsimonious VDJ recombination scenarios. In a later analysis, every TCR beta chain was defined by the combination of its CDR3 amino acid sequence and its V-gene family, and reads without a unique V-gene family were dropped. In a later analysis, some 600 highly shared, low-generation-probability nucleotide sequences were removed to address suspected cross-contamination and a sequencing artifact. In a later analysis, a clonal expansion index was calculated for each public chain from normalized within-repertoire ranks of inferred template counts. Generation probabilities in a later analysis came from a VDJ recombination model fitted to out-of-frame rearrangements, and those results were checked against IGoR. In a later analysis, hypergeometric tests were used to score TCR-TCR, TCR-HLA and TCR-CMV co-occurrence, with a repertoire-size bias correction applied to TCR pairs. A later analysis estimated false discovery rates by permuting HLA or CMV assignments 20 times. In a later analysis, co-occurring TCRs were grouped using DBSCAN, and TCRdist sequence similarity was added for clustering within HLA-allele-positive subsets. For co-occurrence clustering, repertoires with fewer than 30,000 or more than 120,000 public chains were excluded, along with a handful of repertoires with anomalous nucleotide sharing. TCRdb took over this immuneACCESS table, retaining in-frame rearrangements with V and J assigned. Such tables are incomplete; in checked studies, under half of the missing clones stem from an unresolved V gene, and the remainder is unexplained. The D gene and trimming were derived from the DNA, and the V and J assignments and clone size from that table. This sample lists roughly 150,000 clones; approximately 73% were detected once. The top ten clones comprise approximately 5.4% of the sample.

In total, over 600 healthy bone marrow donors made up the cohort. At the time of sampling, every cohort member was nominally healthy, though immune exposures that went unrecorded were likely present. The donor was CMV seropositive and was included in the group of some 290 seropositive cohort members. Every donor gave a peripheral blood sample, and the peripheral blood mononuclear cells from that sample were used for TCR beta sequencing. Genomic DNA was extracted from the blood cell samples with the Qiagen DNeasy Blood Extraction Kit. Study-level results and caveats: In a later analysis, some 18,000 TCR beta sequences were associated with specific HLA alleles at a false discovery rate of 0.05. A further reported finding was that TCR beta sequences accurately predicted the HLA-A and HLA-B alleles for most subjects in the first cohort. Strong co-occurrence of HLA alleles, especially DR and DQ, made assigning TCR associations to individual alleles difficult. The classifier was reported to diagnose cytomegalovirus status with high specificity and sensitivity in both the original cohort and the validation cohort. In vitro tests confirmed that a few of the cytomegalovirus-associated TCR beta chains recognize cytomegalovirus antigens. The presence/absence analyses assumed that sequencing depth was roughly uniform across donors, and that assumption may not be true. Because counts were too low, roughly 18 rarely observed V segments, including chromosome 9 orphons, were left out of the earlier analysis of about 500 of the donors. A cluster of highly shared sequence variants was judged likely to be a technical artifact of the sequencing pipeline. A total of 164 TCR beta chains were listed by the study as associated with cytomegalovirus. According to a later analysis, parvovirus B19, influenza, CMV and Epstein-Barr virus appeared linked to several top co-occurrence clusters. An earlier analysis of approximately 570 of the donors showed that most TCR beta V segments appeared in productive rearrangements either about 90% or about 30% of the time, which broadly matched IMGT annotations. Only TCR beta chains were sequenced in this cohort, and the absence of alpha or paired-chain data limited detectable features. While some public TCRs were present in many individuals, most TCR sequences turned up only very rarely across donors. A later analysis found that most CMV-associated TCR beta chains appeared HLA-restricted, with HLA associations seemingly driven largely by CMV exposure. In a later analysis, TCR association rates were found to vary across HLA loci, with the most associated TCRs seen for DRB1 alleles and the fewest for HLA-C alleles. CMV serostatus was the only immune exposure information available for the cohort. A later genetic analysis reported fewer N-insertions in productive TCRs among donors in an Asian-associated ancestry cluster than the approximately 670-donor mean. Compared with equally common non-associated chains, HLA-associated TCR beta chains in a later analysis were more clonally expanded and had lower generation probabilities. Linkage disequilibrium might explain the correlated functional status among segregating V segments, but an unknown experimental factor could not be ruled out. Because HLA typing was missing for some donors at each locus, association tests included only the typed subset. It was suggested by the authors that the approach could potentially be generalized to other disease states and immunological phenotypes. In a later genetic analysis, a missense DCLRE1C variant was associated with V-gene and J-gene trimming of TCR beta chains, and the association was replicated in an independent cohort.

Turning to this clone: No cognate antigen has been identified for it. Within one base of it there is no much larger clone, and no base qualities were kept.

This receptor was obtained from a young woman in good health and CMV-seropositive. Sequenced sample: PBMCs.

In nucleotide form, the sequence is TGTGCCAGCAGACTAGCGGAACACACAGATACGCAGTATTTT. Its protein is CASRLAEHTDTQYF. Recombination joined TRBV6-5 with TRBJ2-3, with TRBD2 identical over 8 junction bases. CDR1 is given as MNHEY and CDR2 as SVGAGI, both from the germline V gene. Unmatched junction bases come to 4, with V trimmed by 6 bases and J by 2 bases. The CDR3 measures 14 amino acids from cysteine to phenylalanine. Only the CDR3 DNA stays, 42 bases, in frame from base 1.